The present T cell receptor (beta chain) was sequenced within a study of blood T cell repertoires in COVID-19. On the study more broadly: The samples span acute and convalescent COVID-19 from the United States, Italy and Spain. Sample material is recorded as cDNA or gDNA derived from T cells, B-cell-depleted T cells, or PBMCs.

Trimming removed 4 bases from V and 0 bases from J; junction bases left unmatched: 3. This CDR3 region has 15 residues. CDR1 SGHTS and CDR2 YDEGEE come from the germline V gene. Source study methods: Reference gene primer amplification in the assay estimated nucleated cell counts. Generated by immunoSEQ multiplex PCR, the TCRdb table keeps only in-frame clones and is missing some. Clonal size and the V and J genes are those of that table, whereas D and trimming came from the DNA. The sample gives about 250,000 clones, just over 85% of which show up once; around 1.5% is in the top ten. The V and J genes are TRBV5-8 and TRBJ1-4; 7 bases fit TRBD1. The receptor comes from a man of 80 years or more with acute or convalescent COVID-19. The sequenced material came from peripheral blood. CDR3 protein: CASSVGQATNEKLFF. CDR3 DNA sequence: TGTGCCAGCAGCGTTGGACAGGCAACTAATGAAAAACTGTTTTTT.